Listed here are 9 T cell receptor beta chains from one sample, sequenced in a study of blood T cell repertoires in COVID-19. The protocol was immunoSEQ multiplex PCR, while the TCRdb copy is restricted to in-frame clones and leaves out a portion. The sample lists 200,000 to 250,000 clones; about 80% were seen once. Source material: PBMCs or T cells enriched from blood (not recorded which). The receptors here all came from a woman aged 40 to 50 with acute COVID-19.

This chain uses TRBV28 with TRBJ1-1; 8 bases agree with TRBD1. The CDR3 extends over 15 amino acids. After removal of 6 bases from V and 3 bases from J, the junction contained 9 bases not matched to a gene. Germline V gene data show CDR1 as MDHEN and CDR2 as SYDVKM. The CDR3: CASSYRGSSDTEAFF. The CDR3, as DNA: TGTGCCAGCAGCTACAGGGGGTCGTCGGACACTGAAGCTTTCTTT.

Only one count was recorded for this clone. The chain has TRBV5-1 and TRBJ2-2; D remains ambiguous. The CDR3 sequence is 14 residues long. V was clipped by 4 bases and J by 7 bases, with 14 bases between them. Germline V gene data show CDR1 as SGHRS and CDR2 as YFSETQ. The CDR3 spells CASSLPMASGELFF. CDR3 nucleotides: TGCGCCAGCAGCCTCCCCATGGCCAGCGGGGAGCTGTTTTTT. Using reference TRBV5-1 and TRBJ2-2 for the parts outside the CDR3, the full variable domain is KAGVTQTPRYLIKTRGQQVTLSCSPISGHRSVSWYQQTPGQGLQFLFEYFSETQRNKGNFPGRFSGRQFSNSRSEMNVSTLELGDSALYLCASSLPMASGELFFGEGSRLTVL.

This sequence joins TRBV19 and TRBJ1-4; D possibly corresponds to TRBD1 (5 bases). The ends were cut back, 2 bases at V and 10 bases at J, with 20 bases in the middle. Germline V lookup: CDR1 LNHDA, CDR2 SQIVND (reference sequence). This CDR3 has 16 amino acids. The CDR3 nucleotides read TGTGCCAGTAGTATAAGCCGGGACTCCACCATTGGAAAACTGTTTTTT. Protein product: CASSISRDSTIGKLFF.

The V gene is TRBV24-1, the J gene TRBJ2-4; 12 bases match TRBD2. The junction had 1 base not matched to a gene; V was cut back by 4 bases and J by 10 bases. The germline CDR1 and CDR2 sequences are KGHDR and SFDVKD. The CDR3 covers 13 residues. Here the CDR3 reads CATSEGTSGIQYF. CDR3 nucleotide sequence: TGTGCCACCAGTGAGGGGACTAGCGGGATTCAGTACTTC.

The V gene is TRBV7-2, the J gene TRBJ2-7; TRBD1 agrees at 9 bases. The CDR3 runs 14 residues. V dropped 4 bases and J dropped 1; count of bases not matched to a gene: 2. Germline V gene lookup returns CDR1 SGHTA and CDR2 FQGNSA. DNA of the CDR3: TGTGCCAGCAGCTCGACAGGGGGGTCCTACGAGCAGTACTTC. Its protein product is CASSSTGGSYEQYF.

The CDR3: CASSQPGQGGHQPQHF. The DNA for the CDR3 is TGCGCCAGCAGCCAACCGGGACAGGGTGGTCATCAGCCCCAGCATTTT. The chain employs TRBV4-1 and TRBJ1-5; 9 nucleotides match TRBD1. Germline V gene sequence: CDR1 MGHRA, CDR2 YSYEKL. The V segment lost 2 bases and the J segment 5 bases; nucleotides outside the gene matches: 7. The CDR3 is 16 amino acids.

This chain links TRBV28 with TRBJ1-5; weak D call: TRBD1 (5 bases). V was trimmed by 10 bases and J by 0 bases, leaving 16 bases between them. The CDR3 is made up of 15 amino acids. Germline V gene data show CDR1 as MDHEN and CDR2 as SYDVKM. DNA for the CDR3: TGTGCCACCCGATACAGGCCCTATAGCAATCAGCCCCAGCATTTT. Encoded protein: CATRYRPYSNQPQHF.

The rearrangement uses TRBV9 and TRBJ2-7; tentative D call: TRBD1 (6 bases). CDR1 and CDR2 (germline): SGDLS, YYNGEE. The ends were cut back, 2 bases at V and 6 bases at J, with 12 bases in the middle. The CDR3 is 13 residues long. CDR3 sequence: CASSVEQGGEQYF. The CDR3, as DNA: TGTGCCAGCAGCGTGGAACAGGGTGGCGAGCAGTACTTC.

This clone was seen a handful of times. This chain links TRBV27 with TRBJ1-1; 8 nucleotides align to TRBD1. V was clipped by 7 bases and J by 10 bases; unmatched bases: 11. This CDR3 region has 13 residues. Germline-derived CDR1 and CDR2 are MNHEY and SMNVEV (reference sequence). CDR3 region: CASTPQPQGGAFF. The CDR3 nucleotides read TGTGCCAGCACCCCCCAACCACAGGGGGGAGCTTTCTTT.